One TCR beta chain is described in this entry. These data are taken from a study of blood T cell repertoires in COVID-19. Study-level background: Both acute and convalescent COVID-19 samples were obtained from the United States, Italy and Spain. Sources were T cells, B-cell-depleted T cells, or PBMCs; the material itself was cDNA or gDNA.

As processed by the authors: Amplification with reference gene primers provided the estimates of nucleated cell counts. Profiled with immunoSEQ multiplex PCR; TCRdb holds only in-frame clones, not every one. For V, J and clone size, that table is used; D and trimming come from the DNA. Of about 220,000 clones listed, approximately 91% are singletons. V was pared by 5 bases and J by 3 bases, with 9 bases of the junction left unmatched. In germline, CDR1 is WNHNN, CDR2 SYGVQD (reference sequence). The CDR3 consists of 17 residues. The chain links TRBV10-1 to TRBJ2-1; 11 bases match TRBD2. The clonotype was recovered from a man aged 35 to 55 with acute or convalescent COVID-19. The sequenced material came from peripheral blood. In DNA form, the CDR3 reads TGCGCCAGCAGTTTTGAACTCGGGACTAGCGGCTACAATGAGCAGTTCTTC. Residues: CASSFELGTSGYNEQFF.